The T cell receptor (beta chain) under discussion was sequenced for a study of cytomegalovirus exposure and HLA in healthy donors. The CDR3 has 16 amino acids. Germline assignment: CDR1 SGHRS and CDR2 YFSETQ. V lost 4 bases and J lost 1; bases outside the gene matches: 10. The study, taken as a whole, reports: According to reports, the classifier identified cytomegalovirus status with high specificity and sensitivity. Across HLA loci, a later analysis found differing TCR association rates, with DRB1 most and HLA-C fewest. With further analysis later on, most CMV-associated TCR beta chains appeared HLA-restricted.

This clone was observed a few times. Its cognate antigen is unknown. A multiplex PCR was run with 60 Vbeta primers and 13 Jbeta primers. Generated by immunoSEQ multiplex PCR, the TCRdb table keeps only in-frame clones and is missing some. The sample consists of roughly 180,000 clones, roughly a tenth of them appearing once. The chain employs TRBV5-1 and TRBJ1-2, with TRBD1 matching over 7 bases. Sequences were obtained from PBMCs. The clonotype was recovered from a woman aged 25 to 39 in good health and CMV-seropositive. The CDR3 protein is CASSLGDSQSNYGYTF. Written as DNA, the CDR3 is TGCGCCAGCAGCCTAGGGGACAGTCAGAGTAACTATGGCTACACCTTC.